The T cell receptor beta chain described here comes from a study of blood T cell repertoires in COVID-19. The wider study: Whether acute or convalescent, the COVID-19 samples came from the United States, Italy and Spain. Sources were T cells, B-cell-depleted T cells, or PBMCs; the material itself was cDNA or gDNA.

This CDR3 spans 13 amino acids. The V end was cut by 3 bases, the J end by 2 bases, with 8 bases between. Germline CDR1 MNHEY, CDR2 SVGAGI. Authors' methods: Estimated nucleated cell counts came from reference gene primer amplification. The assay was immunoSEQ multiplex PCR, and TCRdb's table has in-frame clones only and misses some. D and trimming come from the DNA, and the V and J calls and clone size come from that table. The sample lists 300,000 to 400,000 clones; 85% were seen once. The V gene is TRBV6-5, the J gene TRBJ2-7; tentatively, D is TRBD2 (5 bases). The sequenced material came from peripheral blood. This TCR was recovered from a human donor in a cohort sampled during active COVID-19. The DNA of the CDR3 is TGTGCCAGCAGTTATCGGGAACCCTACGAGCAGTACTTC. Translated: CASSYREPYEQYF.